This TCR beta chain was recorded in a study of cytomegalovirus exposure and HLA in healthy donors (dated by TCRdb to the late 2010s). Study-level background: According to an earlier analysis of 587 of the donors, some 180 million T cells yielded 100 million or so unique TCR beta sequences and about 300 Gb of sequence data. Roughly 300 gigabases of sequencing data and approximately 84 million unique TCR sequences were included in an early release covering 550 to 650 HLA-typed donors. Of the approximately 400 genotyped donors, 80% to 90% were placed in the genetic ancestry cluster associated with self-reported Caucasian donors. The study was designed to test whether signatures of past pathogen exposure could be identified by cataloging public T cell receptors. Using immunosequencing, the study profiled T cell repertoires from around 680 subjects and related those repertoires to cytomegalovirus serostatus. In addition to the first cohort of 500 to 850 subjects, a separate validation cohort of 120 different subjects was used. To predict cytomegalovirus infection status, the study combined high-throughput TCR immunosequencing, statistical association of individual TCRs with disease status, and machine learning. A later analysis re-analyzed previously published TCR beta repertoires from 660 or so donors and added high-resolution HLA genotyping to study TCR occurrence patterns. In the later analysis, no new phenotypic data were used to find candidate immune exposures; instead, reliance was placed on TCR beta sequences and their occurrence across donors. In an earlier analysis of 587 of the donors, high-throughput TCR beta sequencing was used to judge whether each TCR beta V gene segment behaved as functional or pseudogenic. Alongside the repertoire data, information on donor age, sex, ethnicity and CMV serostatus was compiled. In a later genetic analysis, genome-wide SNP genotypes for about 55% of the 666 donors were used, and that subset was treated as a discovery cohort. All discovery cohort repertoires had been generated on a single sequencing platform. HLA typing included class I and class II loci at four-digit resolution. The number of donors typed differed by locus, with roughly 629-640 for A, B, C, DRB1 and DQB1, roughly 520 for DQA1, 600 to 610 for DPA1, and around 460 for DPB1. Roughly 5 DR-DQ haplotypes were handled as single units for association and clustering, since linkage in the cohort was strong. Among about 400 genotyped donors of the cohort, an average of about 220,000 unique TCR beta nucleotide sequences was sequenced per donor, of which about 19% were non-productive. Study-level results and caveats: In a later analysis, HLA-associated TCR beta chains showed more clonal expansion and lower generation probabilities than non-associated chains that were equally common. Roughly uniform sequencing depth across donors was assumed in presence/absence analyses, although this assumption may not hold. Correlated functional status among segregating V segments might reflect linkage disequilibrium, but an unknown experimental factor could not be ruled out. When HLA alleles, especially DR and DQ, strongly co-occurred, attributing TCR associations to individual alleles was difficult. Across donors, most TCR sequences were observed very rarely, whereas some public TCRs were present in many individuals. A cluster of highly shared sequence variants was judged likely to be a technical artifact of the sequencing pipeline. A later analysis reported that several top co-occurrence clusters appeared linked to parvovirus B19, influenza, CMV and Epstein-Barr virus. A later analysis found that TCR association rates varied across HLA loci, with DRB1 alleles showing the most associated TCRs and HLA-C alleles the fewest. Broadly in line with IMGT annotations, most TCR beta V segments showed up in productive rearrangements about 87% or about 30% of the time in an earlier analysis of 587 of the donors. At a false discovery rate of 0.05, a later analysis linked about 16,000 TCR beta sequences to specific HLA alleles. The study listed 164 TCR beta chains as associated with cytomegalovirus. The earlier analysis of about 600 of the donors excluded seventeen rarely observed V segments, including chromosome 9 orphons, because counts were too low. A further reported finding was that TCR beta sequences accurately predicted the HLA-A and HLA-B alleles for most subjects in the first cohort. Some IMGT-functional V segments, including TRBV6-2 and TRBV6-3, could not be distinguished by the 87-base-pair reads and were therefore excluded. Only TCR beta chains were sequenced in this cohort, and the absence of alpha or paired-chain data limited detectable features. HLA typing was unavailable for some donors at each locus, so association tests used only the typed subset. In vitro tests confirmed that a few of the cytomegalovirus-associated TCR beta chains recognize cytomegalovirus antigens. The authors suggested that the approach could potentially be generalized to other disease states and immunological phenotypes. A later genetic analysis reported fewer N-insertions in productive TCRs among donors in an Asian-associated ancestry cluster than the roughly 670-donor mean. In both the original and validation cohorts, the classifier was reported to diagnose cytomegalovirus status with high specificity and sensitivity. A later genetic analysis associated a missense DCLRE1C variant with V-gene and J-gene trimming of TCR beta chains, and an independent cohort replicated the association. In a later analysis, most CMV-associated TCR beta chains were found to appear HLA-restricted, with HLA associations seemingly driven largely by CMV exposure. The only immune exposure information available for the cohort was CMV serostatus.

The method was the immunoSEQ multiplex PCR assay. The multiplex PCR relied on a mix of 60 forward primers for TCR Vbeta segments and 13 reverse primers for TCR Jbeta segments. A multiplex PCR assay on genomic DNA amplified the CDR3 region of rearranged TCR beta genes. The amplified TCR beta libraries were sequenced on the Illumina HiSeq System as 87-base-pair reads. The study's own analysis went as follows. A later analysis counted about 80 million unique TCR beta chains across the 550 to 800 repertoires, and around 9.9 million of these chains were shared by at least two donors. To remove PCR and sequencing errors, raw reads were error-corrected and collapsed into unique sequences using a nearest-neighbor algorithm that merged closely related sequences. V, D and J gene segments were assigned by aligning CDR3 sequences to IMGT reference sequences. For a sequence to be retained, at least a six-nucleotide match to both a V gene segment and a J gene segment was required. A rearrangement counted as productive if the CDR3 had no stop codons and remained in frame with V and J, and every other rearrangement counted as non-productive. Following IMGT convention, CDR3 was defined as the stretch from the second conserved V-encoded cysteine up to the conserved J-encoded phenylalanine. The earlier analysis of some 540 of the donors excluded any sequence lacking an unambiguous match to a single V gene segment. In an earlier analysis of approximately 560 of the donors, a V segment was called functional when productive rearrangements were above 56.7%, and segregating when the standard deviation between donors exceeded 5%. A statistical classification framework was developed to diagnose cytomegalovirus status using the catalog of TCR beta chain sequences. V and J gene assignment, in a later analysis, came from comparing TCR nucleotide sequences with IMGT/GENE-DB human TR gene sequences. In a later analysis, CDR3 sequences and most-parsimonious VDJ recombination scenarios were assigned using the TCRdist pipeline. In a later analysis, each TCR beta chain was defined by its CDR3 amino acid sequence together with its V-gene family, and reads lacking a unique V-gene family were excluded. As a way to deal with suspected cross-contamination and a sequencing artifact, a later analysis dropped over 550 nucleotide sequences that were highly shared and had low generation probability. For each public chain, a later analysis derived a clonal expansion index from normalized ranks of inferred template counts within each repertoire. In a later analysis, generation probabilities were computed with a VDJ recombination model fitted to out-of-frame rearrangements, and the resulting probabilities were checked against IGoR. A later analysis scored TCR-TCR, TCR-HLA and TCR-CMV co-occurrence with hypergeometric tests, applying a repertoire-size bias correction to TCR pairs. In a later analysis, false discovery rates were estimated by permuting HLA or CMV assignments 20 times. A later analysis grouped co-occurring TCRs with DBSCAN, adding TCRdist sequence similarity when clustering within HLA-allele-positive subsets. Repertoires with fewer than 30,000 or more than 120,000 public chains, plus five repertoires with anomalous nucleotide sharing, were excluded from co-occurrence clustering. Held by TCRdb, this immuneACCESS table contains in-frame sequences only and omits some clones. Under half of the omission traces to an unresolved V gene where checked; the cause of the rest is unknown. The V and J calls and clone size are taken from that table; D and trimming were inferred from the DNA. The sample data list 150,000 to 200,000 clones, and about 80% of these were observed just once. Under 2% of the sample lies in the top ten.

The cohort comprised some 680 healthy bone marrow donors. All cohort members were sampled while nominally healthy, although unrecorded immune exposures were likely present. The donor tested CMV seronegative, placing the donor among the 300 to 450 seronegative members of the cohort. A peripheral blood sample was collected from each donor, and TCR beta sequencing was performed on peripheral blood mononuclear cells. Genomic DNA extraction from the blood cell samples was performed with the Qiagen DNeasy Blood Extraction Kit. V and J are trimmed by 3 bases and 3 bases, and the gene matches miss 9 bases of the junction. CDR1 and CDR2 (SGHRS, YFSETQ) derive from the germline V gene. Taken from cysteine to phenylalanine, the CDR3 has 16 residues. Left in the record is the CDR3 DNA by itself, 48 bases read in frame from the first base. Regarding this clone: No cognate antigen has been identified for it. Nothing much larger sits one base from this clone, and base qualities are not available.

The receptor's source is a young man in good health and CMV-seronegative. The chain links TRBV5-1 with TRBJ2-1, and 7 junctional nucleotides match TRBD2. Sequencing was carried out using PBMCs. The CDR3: CASSSTSASSYNEQFF. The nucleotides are TGCGCCAGCAGCTCCACTAGCGCCTCAAGCTACAATGAGCAGTTCTTC. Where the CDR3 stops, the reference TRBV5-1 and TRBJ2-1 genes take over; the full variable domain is KAGVTQTPRYLIKTRGQQVTLSCSPISGHRSVSWYQQTPGQGLQFLFEYFSETQRNKGNFPGRFSGRQFSNSRSEMNVSTLELGDSALYLCASSSTSASSYNEQFFGPGTRLTVL.